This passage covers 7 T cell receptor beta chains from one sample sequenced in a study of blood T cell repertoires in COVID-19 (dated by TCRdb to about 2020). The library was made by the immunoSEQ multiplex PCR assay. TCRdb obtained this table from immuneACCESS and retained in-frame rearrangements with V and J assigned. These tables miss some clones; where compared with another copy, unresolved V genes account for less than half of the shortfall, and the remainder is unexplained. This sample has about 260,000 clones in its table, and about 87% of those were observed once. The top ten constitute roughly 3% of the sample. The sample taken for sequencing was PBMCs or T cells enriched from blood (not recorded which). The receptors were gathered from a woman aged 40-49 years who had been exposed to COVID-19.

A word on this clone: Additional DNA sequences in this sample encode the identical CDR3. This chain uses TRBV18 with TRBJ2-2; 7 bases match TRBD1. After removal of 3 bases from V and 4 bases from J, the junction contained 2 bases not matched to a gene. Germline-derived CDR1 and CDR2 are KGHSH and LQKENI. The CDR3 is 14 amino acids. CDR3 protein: CASSPRQGTGELFF. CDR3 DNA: TGTGCCAGCTCACCTCGACAGGGCACCGGGGAGCTGTTTTTT.

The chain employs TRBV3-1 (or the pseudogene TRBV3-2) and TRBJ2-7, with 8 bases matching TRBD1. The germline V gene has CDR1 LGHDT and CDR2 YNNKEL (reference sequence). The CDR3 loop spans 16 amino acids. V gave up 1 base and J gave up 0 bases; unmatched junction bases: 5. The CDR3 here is CASSQGDRRSSYEQYF. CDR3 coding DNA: TGTGCCAGCAGCCAAGGGGACAGGAGAAGCTCCTACGAGCAGTACTTC.

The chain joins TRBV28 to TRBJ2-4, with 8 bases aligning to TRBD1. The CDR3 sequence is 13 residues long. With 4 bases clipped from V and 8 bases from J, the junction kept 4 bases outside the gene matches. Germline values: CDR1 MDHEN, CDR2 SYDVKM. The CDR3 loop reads CASSSQDRDIQYF. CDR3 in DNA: TGTGCCAGCAGTTCCCAGGACAGGGACATTCAGTACTTC.

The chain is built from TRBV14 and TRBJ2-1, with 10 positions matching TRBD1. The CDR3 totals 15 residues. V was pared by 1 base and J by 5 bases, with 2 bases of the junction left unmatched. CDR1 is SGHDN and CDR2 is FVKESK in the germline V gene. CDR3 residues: CASSQGTGGHNEQFF. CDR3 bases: TGTGCCAGCAGCCAAGGGACAGGGGGACACAATGAGCAGTTCTTC.

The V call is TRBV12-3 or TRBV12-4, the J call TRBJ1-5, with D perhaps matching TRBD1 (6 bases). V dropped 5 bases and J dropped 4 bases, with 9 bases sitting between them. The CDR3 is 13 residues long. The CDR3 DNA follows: TGTGCCAGCAGTATCAGGGGAAATCAGCCCCAGCATTTT. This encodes CASSIRGNQPQHF.

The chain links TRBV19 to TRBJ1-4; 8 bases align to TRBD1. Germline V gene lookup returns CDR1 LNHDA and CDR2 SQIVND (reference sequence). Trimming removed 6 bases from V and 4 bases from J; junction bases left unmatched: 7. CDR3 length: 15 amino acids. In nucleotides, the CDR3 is TGTGCCAGTAGCCCCCGACAGGGGAATAATGAAAAACTGTTTTTT. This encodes CASSPRQGNNEKLFF.

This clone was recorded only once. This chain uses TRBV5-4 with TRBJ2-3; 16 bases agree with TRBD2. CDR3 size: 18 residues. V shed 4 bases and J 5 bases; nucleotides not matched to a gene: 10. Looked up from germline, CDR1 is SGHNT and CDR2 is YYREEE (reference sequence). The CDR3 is CASSPPGTSGGARDTQYF. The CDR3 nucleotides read TGTGCCAGCAGCCCTCCAGGGACTAGCGGGGGGGCTAGAGATACGCAGTATTTT.